A single sample gave rise to the 5 T cell receptor beta chains below, sequenced in a study of cytomegalovirus exposure and HLA in healthy donors. It was with 60 Vbeta and 13 Jbeta primers that the PCR ran. Here immunoSEQ multiplex PCR was the method, and the copy in TCRdb shows in-frame clones only, minus some. The sample includes approximately 120,000 clones, around 77% seen only once; the top ten take roughly 13%. Sequences were obtained from PBMCs. Every receptor here comes from a woman between 35 and 50 years old in good health and CMV-seropositive.

The V and J genes are TRBV7-9 and TRBJ2-7, with 7 bases aligning to TRBD1. Germline V CDR1 and CDR2: SEHNR, FQNEAQ (reference sequence). This CDR3 region has 15 residues. J lost 6 bases, V lost 3 bases, and 11 bases had no gene match. The DNA of the CDR3 is TGTGCCAGCAGCTTTCGGGACAGCAGAAGGTCCGAGCAGTACTTC. It codes for CASSFRDSRRSEQYF.

The chain recombines TRBV28 with TRBJ2-5, with a weak D call TRBD2 (5 bases). Germline CDR1 and CDR2: MDHEN and SYDVKM. V dropped 6 bases and J dropped 1 base, with 12 bases sitting between them. CDR3 length equals 14 residues. In DNA form, the CDR3 reads TGTGCCAGCAGCCCGGGGTACTCCCAAGAGACCCAGTACTTC. It translates to CASSPGYSQETQYF.

The genes are TRBV5-8 and TRBJ2-7; D perhaps matches TRBD1 (6 bases). The CDR3 sequence is 17 residues long. The ends were cut back, 0 bases at V and 2 bases at J, with 18 bases in the middle. The germline gives CDR1 SGHTS, CDR2 YDEGEE. The CDR3, as DNA: TGTGCCAGCAGCTTGGCCTCCGGGACATCTTTCCCCTACGAGCAGTACTTC. This encodes CASSLASGTSFPYEQYF.

The chain combines TRBV6-1 with TRBJ2-1, with D unresolved. V was pared by 5 bases and J by 2 bases, with 10 bases between. CDR1 MNHNS and CDR2 SASEGT come from the germline V gene. The CDR3 covers 14 residues. Here the CDR3 reads CASSPIIAYNEQFF. The CDR3 coding sequence is TGTGCCAGCAGTCCTATCATCGCCTACAATGAGCAGTTCTTC.

The V and J genes are TRBV5-1 and TRBJ2-2; D not certain. Trimming removed 4 bases at V and 2 bases at J, with 12 bases between. CDR3 size: 15 residues. Germline CDR1 and CDR2: SGHRS and YFSETQ. The CDR3 reads CASSTEPANTGELFF. The DNA of the CDR3 is TGCGCCAGCAGCACGGAGCCGGCTAACACCGGGGAGCTGTTTTTT.